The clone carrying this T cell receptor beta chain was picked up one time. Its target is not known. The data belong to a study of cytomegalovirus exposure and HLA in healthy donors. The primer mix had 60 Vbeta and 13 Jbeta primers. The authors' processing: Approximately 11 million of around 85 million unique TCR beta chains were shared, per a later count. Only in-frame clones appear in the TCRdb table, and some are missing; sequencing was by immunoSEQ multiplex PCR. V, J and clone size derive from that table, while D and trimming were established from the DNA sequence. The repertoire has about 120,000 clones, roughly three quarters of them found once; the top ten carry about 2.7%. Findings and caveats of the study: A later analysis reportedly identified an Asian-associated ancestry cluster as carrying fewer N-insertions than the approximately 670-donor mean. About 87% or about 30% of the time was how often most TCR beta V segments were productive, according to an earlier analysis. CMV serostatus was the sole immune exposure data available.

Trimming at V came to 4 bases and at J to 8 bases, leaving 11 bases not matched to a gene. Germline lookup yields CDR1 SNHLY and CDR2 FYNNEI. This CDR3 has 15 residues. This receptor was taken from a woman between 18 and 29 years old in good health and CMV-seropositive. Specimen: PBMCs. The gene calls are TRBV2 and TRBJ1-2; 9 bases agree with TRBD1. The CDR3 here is CASSVEGQGHGGYTF. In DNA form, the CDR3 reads TGTGCCAGCAGTGTAGAGGGACAGGGCCATGGGGGCTACACCTTC.